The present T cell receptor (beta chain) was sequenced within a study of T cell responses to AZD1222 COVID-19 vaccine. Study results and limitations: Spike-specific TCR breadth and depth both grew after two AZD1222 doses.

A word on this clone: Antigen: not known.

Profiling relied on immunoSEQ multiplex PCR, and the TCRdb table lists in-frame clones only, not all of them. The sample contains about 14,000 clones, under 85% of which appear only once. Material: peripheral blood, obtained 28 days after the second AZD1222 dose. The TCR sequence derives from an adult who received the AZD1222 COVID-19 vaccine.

Here the CDR3 DNA reads TGTGCCAGCAGAAACAATGAGCAGTTCTTC. Translating it yields CASRNNEQFF. The J gene is TRBJ2-1, the V gene TRBV2; unclear D gene. This CDR3 region has 10 residues. Trimming shortened V by 6 bases and J by 5 bases, and 2 bases separated the two germline ends. Germline CDR1 and CDR2: SNHLY and FYNNEI.